A selection of T cell receptor beta chains follows, all from one sample in a study of T cells in Graves' hyperthyroidism and ophthalmopathy. TCRdb reprocessed the multiplex PCR reads with MiXCR, giving one entry per CDR3 protein. The sample records under 650,000 distinct CDR3 sequences, roughly 16% being singletons. Input material: blood. All receptors come from a woman aged 30 to 39 with Graves' hyperthyroidism. Each CDR3 is given with its conserved first and last residue. The D gene is left open where the match is weak. Where a row states a size, it is once, few, many or the class of an expanded clone; other rows omit it.

>NA|few|TRBV20-1|TRBJ2-7
TGCAGTGCTAGTCGAGGCTCAAGCTCCTACGAGCAGTACTTC
CSASRGSSSYEQYF
>NA|NA|TRBV9|TRBJ1-1
TGTGCCAGCAGCGAGCAAAGGGGGGCTGGGAACACTGAAGCTTTCTTT
CASSEQRGAGNTEAFF
>NA|few|TRBV14|TRBJ2-7
TGTGCCAGCAGCCAAGAAACCGGACTATCATCCTACGAGCAGTACTTC
CASSQETGLSSYEQYF
>TRBD2|NA|TRBV9|TRBJ2-1
TGTGCCAGCAGCTCACTAGCGGGAGGTGCACACGAGCAGTTCTTC
CASSSLAGGAHEQFF
>NA|many|TRBV6-1|TRBJ2-7
TGTGCCAGCATGGAGGATTCCTACGAGCAGTACTTC
CASMEDSYEQYF
>TRBD1|few|TRBV5-4|TRBJ2-2
TGTGCCAGCAGCTCACGTAAGGCGACCGGGACAGGGAACACCGGGGAGCTGTTTTTT
CASSSRKATGTGNTGELFF
>NA|many|TRBV7-2|TRBJ2-5
TGTGCCAGCAGCTTTTCGGTTGAGACCCAGTACTTC
CASSFSVETQYF
>NA|many|TRBV12-3/TRBV12-4|TRBJ2-7
TGTGCCAGCAGTCCCCATATGGGGACTGGAGGAGCCTACGAGCAGTACTTC
CASSPHMGTGGAYEQYF
>TRBD2|NA|TRBV4-3|TRBJ2-1
TGCGCCAGCAGCCAGGGACTAGCGGGAGCCTATGAGCAGTTCTTC
CASSQGLAGAYEQFF
>NA|many|TRBV20-1|TRBJ2-7
TGCAGTGCTAGAGATGACGGGACCTCCGACGAGCAGTACTTC
CSARDDGTSDEQYF
>NA|NA|TRBV19|TRBJ2-7
TGTGCCAGTAACCAGGGGCTGGGCGAGCAGTACTTC
CASNQGLGEQYF
>NA|few|TRBV7-2|TRBJ2-3
TGTGCCAGCAGCTCAGCGACTCGGAGGGATACGCAGTATTTT
CASSSATRRDTQYF
>NA|many|TRBV27|TRBJ2-3
TGTGCCAGCAGTCAATGGGGGGGGGCTAGCACAGATACGCAGTATTTT
CASSQWGGASTDTQYF
>NA|NA|TRBV5-4|TRBJ1-1
TGTGCCAGCAGCCCCGGACACGACACTGAAGCTTTCTTT
CASSPGHDTEAFF
>TRBD2|NA|TRBV20-1|TRBJ2-1
TGCAGTGCTAGAGACCCTGCGGCGGGAGGGTTGAATGAGCAGTTCTTC
CSARDPAAGGLNEQFF
>NA|many|TRBV11-3|TRBJ2-3
TGTGCCAGCAGCTTAGGACCCGCCGATACGCAGTATTTT
CASSLGPADTQYF
>NA|few|TRBV6-2/TRBV6-3|TRBJ1-5
TGTGCCAGCAGTTATGGCCCAGGGGAGGGGCAGCCCCAGCATTTT
CASSYGPGEGQPQHF
>TRBD1|few|TRBV12-3/TRBV12-4|TRBJ2-5
TGTGCCAGCAATGACAGGGTATCAGAGACCCAGTACTTC
CASNDRVSETQYF
>TRBD1|many|TRBV6-2/TRBV6-3|TRBJ2-1
TGTGCCAGCAGTTACTCGACAGGGGGCGGGGGCAATGAGCAGTTCTTC
CASSYSTGGGGNEQFF
>TRBD2|many|TRBV18|TRBJ2-1
TGTGCCAGCTCACCCCCTCGAGCGGGGCAATACAATGAGCAGTTCTTC
CASSPPRAGQYNEQFF
>TRBD2|NA|TRBV9|TRBJ2-5
TGTGCCAGCAGCGGACGTCCGGGACTAGCGGCCCAAGAGACCCAGTACTTC
CASSGRPGLAAQETQYF
>NA|NA|TRBV12-3/TRBV12-4|TRBJ1-1
TGTGCCAGCAGTCGTCTGAACACTGAAGCTTCCTTT
CASSRLNTEASF
>NA|many|TRBV20-1|TRBJ2-3
TGCAGTGCCCGGACTAGCACAGATACGCAGTATTTT
CSARTSTDTQYF
>NA|many|TRBV7-8|TRBJ1-5
TGTGCCAGCAGCTTAGCGCCGGGGAATAGCAATCAGCCCCAGCATTTT
CASSLAPGNSNQPQHF
>NA|NA|TRBV12-3/TRBV12-4|TRBJ2-2
TGTGCCAGCAGTTGGGGCGGGATCGCCGGGGAGCTGTTTTTT
CASSWGGIAGELFF
>NA|many|TRBV12-3/TRBV12-4|TRBJ2-1
TGTGCCAGCAGTTGGCAGGGCCCGTTAGAGCAGTTCTTC
CASSWQGPLEQFF
>NA|many|TRBV6-1|TRBJ2-5
TGTGCCAGCAGTGGTAGTACCCAAGAGACCCAGTACTTC
CASSGSTQETQYF
>NA|many|TRBV11-3|TRBJ2-3
TGTGCCAGCAGCTTCGGGGACCAGGACACAGATACGCAGTATTTT
CASSFGDQDTDTQYF
>NA|NA|TRBV6-1|TRBJ2-5
TGTGCCAGCAGTGAAGGAGGGTTTCCGGACTTC
CASSEGGFPDF
>TRBD1|many|TRBV2|TRBJ1-5
TGTGCCAGCAGGGACAGGTATAGCAATCAGCCCCAGCATTTT
CASRDRYSNQPQHF
>NA|many|TRBV3-1|TRBJ1-2
TGTGCCAGCAGCCAACAGGTTAACTATGGCTACACCTTC
CASSQQVNYGYTF
>NA|many|TRBV11-3|TRBJ2-3
TGTGCCAGCAGCGAAGGGGTCCAGGCCACAGATACGCAGTATTTT
CASSEGVQATDTQYF
>NA|many|TRBV13|TRBJ2-1
TGTGCCAGCAGCTTCGGGGGTGGGGAGCAGTTCTTC
CASSFGGGEQFF
>NA|many|TRBV28|TRBJ1-1
TGTGCCAGCAGTTTTTGGGGTAGGCCTGAAGCTTTCTTT
CASSFWGRPEAFF
>NA|many|TRBV28|TRBJ2-3
TGTGCCAGCAGAACAGGGTCAGATACGCAGTATTTT
CASRTGSDTQYF
>TRBD1|many|TRBV28|TRBJ1-5
TGTGCCAGCAGTTTACCGTGGAGGGGGCCTGTAAGGGATCAGCCCCAGCATTTT
CASSLPWRGPVRDQPQHF
>NA|many|TRBV7-8|TRBJ2-5
TGTGCCAGCAGCTTAGCGTTGGCACGGCAAGAGACCCAGTACTTC
CASSLALARQETQYF
>NA|NA|TRBV5-4|TRBJ1-4
TGTGCCAGCAGCTCCCAGGGAACAGTCGGTGAAAAACTGTTTTTT
CASSSQGTVGEKLFF
>NA|NA|TRBV6-2/TRBV6-3|TRBJ2-5
TGTGCCAGCAGTTACTCGGGTCCGGGGGCGCGCGCGGAGACCCAGTACTTC
CASSYSGPGARAETQYF
>TRBD2|few|TRBV6-5|TRBJ2-2
TGTGCCAGCAGTTGGACTAGCGGTGGCGGGGAGCTGTTTTTT
CASSWTSGGGELFF
>TRBD2|few|TRBV30|TRBJ2-7
TGTGCCTGGAGAAGGCTAGCGGATTCCTACGAGCAGTACTTC
CAWRRLADSYEQYF
>NA|many|TRBV28|TRBJ2-5
TGTGCCAGCAGTTTGATGGGTCGACAGATAGAGACCCAGTACTTC
CASSLMGRQIETQYF
>NA|many|TRBV7-2|TRBJ2-3
TGTGCCAGCAGTCTTACCTCAGCTTCGTCAGATACGCAGTATTTT
CASSLTSASSDTQYF
>NA|many|TRBV28|TRBJ2-7
TGTGCCAGCAACCTACAGGGAGGCGAGCAGTACTTC
CASNLQGGEQYF
>NA|NA|TRBV19|TRBJ1-1
TGTGCCAGTAGTATTGGACAGCGATTGAACACTGAAGCTTTCTTT
CASSIGQRLNTEAFF
>NA|few|TRBV9|TRBJ2-7
TGTGCCAGCAGCGTAGGGGGGGGGACAACATACGAGCAGTACTTC
CASSVGGGTTYEQYF
>NA|NA|TRBV12-3/TRBV12-4|TRBJ1-5
TGTGCCAGCAGTCCGGGCTCAATAGGTCAGCCCCAGCATTTT
CASSPGSIGQPQHF
>NA|NA|TRBV10-3|TRBJ2-5
TGTGCCATCAGGGGGCCCCAAGAGACCCAGTACTTC
CAIRGPQETQYF
>NA|many|TRBV6-1|TRBJ1-2
TGTGCCAGCAGAACCGCCCAAGAAGGGGGTTTAGGTGGCTACACCTTC
CASRTAQEGGLGGYTF